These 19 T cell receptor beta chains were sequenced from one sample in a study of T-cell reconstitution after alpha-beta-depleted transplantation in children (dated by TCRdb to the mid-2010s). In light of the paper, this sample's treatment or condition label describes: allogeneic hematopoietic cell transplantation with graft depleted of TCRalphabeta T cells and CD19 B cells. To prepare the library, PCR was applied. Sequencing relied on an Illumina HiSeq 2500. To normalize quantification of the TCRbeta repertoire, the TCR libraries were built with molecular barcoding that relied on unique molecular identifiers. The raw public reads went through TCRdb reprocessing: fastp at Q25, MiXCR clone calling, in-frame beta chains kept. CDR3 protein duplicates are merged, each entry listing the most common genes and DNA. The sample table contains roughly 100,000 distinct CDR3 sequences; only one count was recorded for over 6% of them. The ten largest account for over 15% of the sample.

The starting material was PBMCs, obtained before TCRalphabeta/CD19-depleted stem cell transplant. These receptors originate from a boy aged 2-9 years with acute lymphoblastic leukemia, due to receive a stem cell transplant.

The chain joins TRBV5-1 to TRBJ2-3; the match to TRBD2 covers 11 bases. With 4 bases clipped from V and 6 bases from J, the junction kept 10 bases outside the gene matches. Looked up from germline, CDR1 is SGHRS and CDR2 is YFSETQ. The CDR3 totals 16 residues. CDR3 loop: CASSEIAGGLGDTQYF. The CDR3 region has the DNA TGCGCCAGCAGCGAAATAGCGGGGGGGCTTGGGGATACGCAGTATTTT.

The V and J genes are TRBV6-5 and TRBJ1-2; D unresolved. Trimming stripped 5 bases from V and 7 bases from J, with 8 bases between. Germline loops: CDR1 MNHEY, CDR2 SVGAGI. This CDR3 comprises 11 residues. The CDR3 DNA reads TGTGCCAGCAGTAACGGTTTTGGCTACACCTTC. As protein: CASSNGFGYTF.

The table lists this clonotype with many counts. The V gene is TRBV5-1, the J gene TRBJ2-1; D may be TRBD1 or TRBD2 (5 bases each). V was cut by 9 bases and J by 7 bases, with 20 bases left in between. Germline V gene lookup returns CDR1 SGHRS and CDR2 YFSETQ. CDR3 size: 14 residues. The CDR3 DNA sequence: TGCGCCACCGGGATGCAGGGTGGCTCTAATGAGCAGTTCTTC. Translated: CATGMQGGSNEQFF.

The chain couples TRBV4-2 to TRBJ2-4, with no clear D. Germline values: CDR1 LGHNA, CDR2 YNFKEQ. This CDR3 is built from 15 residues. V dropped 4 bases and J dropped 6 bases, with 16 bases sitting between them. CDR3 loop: CASSPGLLRGNIQYF. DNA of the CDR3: TGTGCCAGCAGCCCCGGGCTCCTCCGAGGAAACATTCAGTACTTC.

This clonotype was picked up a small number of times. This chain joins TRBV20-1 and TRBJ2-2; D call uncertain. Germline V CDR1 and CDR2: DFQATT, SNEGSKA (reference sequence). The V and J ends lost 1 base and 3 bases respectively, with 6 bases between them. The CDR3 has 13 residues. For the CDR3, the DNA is TGCAGTGCTAGAGGCCTAGACACCGGGGAGCTGTTTTTT. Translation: CSARGLDTGELFF.

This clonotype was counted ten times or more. The CDR3 DNA is TGTGCCAGCAGCCAAGTTAGGGACGTCGCCGAGCAGTACTTC. Its protein is CASSQVRDVAEQYF. The V and J genes are TRBV3-1 and TRBJ2-7, with D perhaps given as TRBD1 or TRBD2 (5 bases each). CDR1 is LGHDT and CDR2 is YNNKEL in the germline V gene (reference sequence). Trimming took 1 base from V and 6 from J, leaving 13 bases between them. This CDR3 spans 14 amino acids.

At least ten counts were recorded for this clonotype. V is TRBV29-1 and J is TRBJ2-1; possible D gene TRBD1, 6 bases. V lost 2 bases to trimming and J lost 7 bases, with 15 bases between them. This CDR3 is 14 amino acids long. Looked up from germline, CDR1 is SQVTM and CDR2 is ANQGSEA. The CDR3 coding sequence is TGCAGCGTTGAACGCAGGGACATTGGGAATGAGCAGTTCTTC. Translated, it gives CSVERRDIGNEQFF.

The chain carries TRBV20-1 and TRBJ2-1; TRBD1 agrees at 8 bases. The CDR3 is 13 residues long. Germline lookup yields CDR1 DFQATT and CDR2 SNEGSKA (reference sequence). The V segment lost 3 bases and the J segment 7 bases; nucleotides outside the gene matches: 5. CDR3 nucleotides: TGCAGTGCTAGGACAGGGGTTAAGAATGAGCAGTTCTTC. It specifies CSARTGVKNEQFF.

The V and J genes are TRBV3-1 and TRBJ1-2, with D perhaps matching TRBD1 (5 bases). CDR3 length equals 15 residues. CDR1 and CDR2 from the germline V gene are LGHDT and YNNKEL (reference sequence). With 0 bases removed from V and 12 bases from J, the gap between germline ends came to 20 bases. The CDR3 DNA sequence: TGTGCCAGCAGCCAAGATCGCTGGGACGGACCTAAGGACACCTTC. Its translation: CASSQDRWDGPKDTF.

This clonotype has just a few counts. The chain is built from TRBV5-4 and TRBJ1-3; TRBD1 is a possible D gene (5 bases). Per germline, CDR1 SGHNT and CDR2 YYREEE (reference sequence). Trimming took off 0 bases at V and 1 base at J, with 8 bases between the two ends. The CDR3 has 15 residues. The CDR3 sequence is CASSLAGGSGNTIYF. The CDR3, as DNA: TGTGCCAGCAGCTTGGCCGGGGGTTCTGGAAACACCATATATTTT.

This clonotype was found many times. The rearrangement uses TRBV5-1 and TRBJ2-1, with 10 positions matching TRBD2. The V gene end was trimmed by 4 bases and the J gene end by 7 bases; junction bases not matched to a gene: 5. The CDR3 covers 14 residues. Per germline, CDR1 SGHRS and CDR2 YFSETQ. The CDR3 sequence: CASSSGGAGNEQFF. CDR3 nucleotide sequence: TGCGCCAGCAGCAGCGGGGGGGCCGGGAATGAGCAGTTCTTC.

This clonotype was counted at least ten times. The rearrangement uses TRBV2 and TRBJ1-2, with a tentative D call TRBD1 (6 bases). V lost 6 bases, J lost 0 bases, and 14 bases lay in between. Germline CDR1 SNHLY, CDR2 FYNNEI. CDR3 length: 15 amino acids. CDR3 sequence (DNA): TGTGCCAGCAGCTGGGGGCAGGGACCTAACTATGGCTACACCTTC. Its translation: CASSWGQGPNYGYTF.

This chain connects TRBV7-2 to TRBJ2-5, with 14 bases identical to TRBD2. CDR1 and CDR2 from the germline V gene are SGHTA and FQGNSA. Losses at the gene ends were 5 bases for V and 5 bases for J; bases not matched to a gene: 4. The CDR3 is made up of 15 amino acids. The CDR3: CASSPTSGGVETQYF. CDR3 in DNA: TGTGCCAGCAGCCCGACTAGCGGGGGGGTGGAGACCCAGTACTTC. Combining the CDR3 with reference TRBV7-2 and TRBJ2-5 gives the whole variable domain GAGVSQSPSNKVTEKGKDVELRCDPISGHTALYWYRQSLGQGLEFLIYFQGNSAPDKSGLPSDRFSAERTGGSVSTLTIQRTQQEDSAVYLCASSPTSGGVETQYFGPGTRLLVL.

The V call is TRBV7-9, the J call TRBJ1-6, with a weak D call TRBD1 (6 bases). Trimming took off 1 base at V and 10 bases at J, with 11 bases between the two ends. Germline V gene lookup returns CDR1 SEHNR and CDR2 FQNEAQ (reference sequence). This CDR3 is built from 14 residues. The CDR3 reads CASSLVQGGSPLHF. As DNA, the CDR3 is TGTGCCAGCAGCTTAGTACAGGGAGGATCACCCCTCCACTTT.

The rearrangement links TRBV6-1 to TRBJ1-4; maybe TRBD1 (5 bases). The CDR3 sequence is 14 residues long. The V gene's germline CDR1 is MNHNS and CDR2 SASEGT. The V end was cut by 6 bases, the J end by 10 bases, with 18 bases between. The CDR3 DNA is TGTGCCAGCAGAGGCCCCAGGGTGGGGGGAAAACTGTTTTTT. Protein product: CASRGPRVGGKLFF.

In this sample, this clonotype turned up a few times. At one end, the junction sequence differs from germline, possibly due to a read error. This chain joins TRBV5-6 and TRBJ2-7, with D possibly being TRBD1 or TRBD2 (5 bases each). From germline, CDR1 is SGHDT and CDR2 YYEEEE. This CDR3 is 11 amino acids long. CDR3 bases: TGTGCCAGCAGCTCCATGGGACGGCGGGACTTC. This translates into CASSSMGRRDF.

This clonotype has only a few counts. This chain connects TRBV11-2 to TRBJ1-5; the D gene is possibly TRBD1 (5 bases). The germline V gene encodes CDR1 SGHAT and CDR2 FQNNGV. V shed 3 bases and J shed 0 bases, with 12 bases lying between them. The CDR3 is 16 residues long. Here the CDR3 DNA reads TGTGCCAGCAGCTTGACAGCGACCGATAGCAATCAGCCCCAGCATTTT. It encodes CASSLTATDSNQPQHF.

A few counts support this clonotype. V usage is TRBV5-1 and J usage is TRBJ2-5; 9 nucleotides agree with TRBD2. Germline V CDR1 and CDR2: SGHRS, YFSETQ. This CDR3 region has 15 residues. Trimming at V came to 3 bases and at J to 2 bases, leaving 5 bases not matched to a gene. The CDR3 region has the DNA TGCGCCAGCAGCTCAGCGGGGGGCCAACAAGAGACCCAGTACTTC. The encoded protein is CASSSAGGQQETQYF. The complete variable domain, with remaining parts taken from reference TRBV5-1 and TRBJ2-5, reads KAGVTQTPRYLIKTRGQQVTLSCSPISGHRSVSWYQQTPGQGLQFLFEYFSETQRNKGNFPGRFSGRQFSNSRSEMNVSTLELGDSALYLCASSSAGGQQETQYFGPGTRLLVL.

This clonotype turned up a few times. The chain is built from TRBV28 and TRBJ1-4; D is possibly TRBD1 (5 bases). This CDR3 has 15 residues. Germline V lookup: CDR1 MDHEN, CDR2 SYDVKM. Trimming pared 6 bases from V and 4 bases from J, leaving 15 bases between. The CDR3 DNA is TGTGCCAGCAGATTCCCAGAGAGGGGTAATGAAAAACTGTTTTTT. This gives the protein CASRFPERGNEKLFF.